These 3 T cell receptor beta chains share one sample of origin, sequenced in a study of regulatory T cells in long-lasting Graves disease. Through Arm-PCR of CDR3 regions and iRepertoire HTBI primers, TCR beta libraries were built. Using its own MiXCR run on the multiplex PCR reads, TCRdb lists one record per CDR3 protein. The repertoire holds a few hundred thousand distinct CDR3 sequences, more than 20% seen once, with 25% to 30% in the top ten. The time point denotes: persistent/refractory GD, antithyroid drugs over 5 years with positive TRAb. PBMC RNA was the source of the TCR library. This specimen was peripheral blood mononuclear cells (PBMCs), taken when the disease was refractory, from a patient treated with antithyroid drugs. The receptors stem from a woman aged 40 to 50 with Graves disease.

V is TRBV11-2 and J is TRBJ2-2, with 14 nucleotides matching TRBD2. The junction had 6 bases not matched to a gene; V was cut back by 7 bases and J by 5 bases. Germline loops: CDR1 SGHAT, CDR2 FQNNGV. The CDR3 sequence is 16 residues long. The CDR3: CASTQTSGRATGELFF. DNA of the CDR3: TGTGCCAGCACCCAGACTAGCGGGAGGGCGACCGGGGAGCTGTTTTTT. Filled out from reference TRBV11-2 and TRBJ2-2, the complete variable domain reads EAGVAQSPRYKIIEKRQSVAFWCNPISGHATLYWYQQILGQGPKLLIQFQNNGVVDDSQLPKDRFSAERLKGVDSTLKIQPAKLEDSAVYLCASTQTSGRATGELFFGEGSRLTVL.

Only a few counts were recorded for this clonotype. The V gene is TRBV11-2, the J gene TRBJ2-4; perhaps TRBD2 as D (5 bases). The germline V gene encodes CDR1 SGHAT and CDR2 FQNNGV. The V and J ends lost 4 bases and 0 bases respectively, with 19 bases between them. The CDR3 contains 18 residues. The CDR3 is CASSYTGKTVLAKNIQYF. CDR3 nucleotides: TGTGCCAGCAGCTACACCGGGAAGACCGTACTAGCCAAAAACATTCAGTACTTC.

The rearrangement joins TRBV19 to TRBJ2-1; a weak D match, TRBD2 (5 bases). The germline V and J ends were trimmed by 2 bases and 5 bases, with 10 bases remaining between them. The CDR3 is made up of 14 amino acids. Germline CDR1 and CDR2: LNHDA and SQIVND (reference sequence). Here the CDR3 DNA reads TGTGCCAGTAGTATACTGGACGGGGACAATGAGCAGTTCTTC. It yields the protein CASSILDGDNEQFF.